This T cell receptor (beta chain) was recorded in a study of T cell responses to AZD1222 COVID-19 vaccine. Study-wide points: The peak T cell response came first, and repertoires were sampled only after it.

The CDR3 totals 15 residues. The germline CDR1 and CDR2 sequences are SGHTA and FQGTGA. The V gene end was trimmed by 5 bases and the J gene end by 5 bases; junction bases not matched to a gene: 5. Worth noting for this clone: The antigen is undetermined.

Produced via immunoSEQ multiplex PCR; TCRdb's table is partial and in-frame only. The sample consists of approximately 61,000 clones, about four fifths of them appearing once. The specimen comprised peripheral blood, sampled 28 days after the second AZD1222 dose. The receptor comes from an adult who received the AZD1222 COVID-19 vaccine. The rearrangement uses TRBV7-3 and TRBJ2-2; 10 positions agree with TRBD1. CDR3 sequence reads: CASSPDRGRTGELFF. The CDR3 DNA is TGTGCCAGCAGCCCAGACAGGGGGCGTACCGGGGAGCTGTTTTTT.